The source of this TCR beta chain is a study of blood T cell repertoires in COVID-19. Study information: Samples taken during acute and convalescent COVID-19 were collected in the United States, Italy and Spain. PBMCs, B-cell-depleted T cells, or T cells were the source of the cDNA or gDNA that made up the material.

Per the study methods: For nucleated cells, counts were estimated from reference gene primer amplification. Measured with immunoSEQ multiplex PCR; TCRdb has only the in-frame clones, and not every one. D and trimming come from the DNA, and the V and J calls and clone size come from that table. The table has fewer than 250,000 clones, around 87% seen once. Per germline, CDR1 GTSNPN and CDR2 SVGIG (reference sequence). The CDR3 extends over 13 amino acids. With 0 bases removed from V and 2 bases from J, the gap between germline ends came to 7 bases. The V gene is TRBV30, the J gene TRBJ2-5; D may be TRBD1 (6 bases). Sequenced material: peripheral blood. The source of this sequence is a man aged 55 to 70 with acute or convalescent COVID-19. CDR3 region: CAWSVQGQETQYF. In DNA, the CDR3 is TGTGCCTGGAGTGTGCAGGGGCAAGAGACCCAGTACTTC.